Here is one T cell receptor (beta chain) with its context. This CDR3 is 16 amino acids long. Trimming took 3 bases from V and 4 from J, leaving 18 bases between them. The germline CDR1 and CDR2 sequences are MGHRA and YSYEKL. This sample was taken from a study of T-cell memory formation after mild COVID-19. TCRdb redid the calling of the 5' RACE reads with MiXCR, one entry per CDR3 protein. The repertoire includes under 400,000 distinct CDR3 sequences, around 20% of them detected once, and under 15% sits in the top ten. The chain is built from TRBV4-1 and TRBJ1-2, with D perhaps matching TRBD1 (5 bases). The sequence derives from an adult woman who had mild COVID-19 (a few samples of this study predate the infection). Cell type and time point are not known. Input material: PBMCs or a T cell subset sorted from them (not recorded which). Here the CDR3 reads CASSQSGALLGYGYTF. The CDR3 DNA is TGCGCCAGCAGCCAGAGTGGGGCCCTCCTTGGCTATGGCTACACCTTC.